These T cell receptor beta chains were read from a single sample in a study of T cells in Graves' hyperthyroidism and ophthalmopathy. TCRdb independently ran MiXCR on the multiplex PCR reads; one entry per CDR3 protein. The data show hundreds of thousands of distinct CDR3 sequences, just under 45% seen once. Material for sequencing was peripheral blood or thyroid tissue (not recorded which). The receptors come from an adult man with Graves' disease, either hyperthyroidism or ophthalmopathy (not recorded which). The CDR3 runs from the conserved cysteine through the conserved F or W. D genes are given only for firm matches. For some rows the clone size is stated as once, few or many, or as a class when expanded; others skip it.

DNA	CDR3	J	V	size	D
TGCGCCAGCAGCTTGGCGTTTAGCTTAAACTCCTACGAGCAGTACTTC	CASSLAFSLNSYEQYF	TRBJ2-7	TRBV5-1	.	.
TGCAGCGTTGCTAGCGACACCGGGGAGCTGTTTTTT	CSVASDTGELFF	TRBJ2-2	TRBV29-1	many	.
TGTGCCTCCCTGGAGACCCAGTACTTC	CASLETQYF	TRBJ2-5	TRBV10-3	.	.
TGTGCCAGCAGCCTCCCCCCGGGAGTGAACACTGAAGCTTTCTTT	CASSLPPGVNTEAFF	TRBJ1-1	TRBV7-9	.	.
TGCAGTGCTAGGGGCGTGACGGCAACTAATGAAAAACTGTTTTTT	CSARGVTATNEKLFF	TRBJ1-4	TRBV20-1	few	.
TGCACATTGGGCGGCGGGGAGGATGACTATGGCTACACCTTC	CTLGGGEDDYGYTF	TRBJ1-2	TRBV20-1	.	.
TGTGCCAGCAAAAGGAGAGGGTCCAATCAGCCCCAGCATTTT	CASKRRGSNQPQHF	TRBJ1-5	TRBV12-3/TRBV12-4	.	.
TGTGCCAGCAGCTTACAGAATAACTATGGCTACACCTTC	CASSLQNNYGYTF	TRBJ1-2	TRBV7-9	many	.
TGCAGCTTAACCTACGATAACTATGGCTACACCTTC	CSLTYDNYGYTF	TRBJ1-2	TRBV29-1	once	.
TGTGCCAGCAGCCCCCAGACAGGGGAGAACACTGAAGCTTTCTTT	CASSPQTGENTEAFF	TRBJ1-1	TRBV7-9	.	TRBD1
TGTGCCAGCAGCTTAGCGCGTCCCGGCGGGACAGGGCCCACCGGGGAGCTGTTTTTT	CASSLARPGGTGPTGELFF	TRBJ2-2	TRBV7-6	.	TRBD1
TGTGCCAGCAGCGTAGGGGGGGCCAGGGCTGAAAAACTGTTTTTT	CASSVGGARAEKLFF	TRBJ1-4	TRBV9	few	.
TGTGCCAGCAGCCACAACAGGGGCGCGGCTGAAGCTTTCTTT	CASSHNRGAAEAFF	TRBJ1-1	TRBV12-3/TRBV12-4	.	TRBD1
TGTGCCACCGAGTTGGATACGCAGTATTTT	CATELDTQYF	TRBJ2-3	TRBV24-1	few	.
TGCGCCAGCACGACAGGCCTCTCCTATGGCTACACCTTC	CASTTGLSYGYTF	TRBJ1-2	TRBV10-1	.	.
TGTGCCAGCAGTTACTCGCTAGCTGGTAATTACGAGCAGTACTTC	CASSYSLAGNYEQYF	TRBJ2-7	TRBV6-6	few	.
TGCAGTGCTAGCAGCCCTCGACAGGGGGCAACCTTCTCTGGAAACACCATATATTTT	CSASSPRQGATFSGNTIYF	TRBJ1-3	TRBV20-1	.	TRBD1
TGTGCCAGTAATGAGGGGGGATACACCGGGGAGCTGTTTTTT	CASNEGGYTGELFF	TRBJ2-2	TRBV19	few	.
TGCAGCTTAGCGAGAATTGGGGCTGGAAACACCATATATTTT	CSLARIGAGNTIYF	TRBJ1-3	TRBV29-1	.	.
TGTGCCAGCAGCTTACTAGGGTCGAATTCACCCCTCCACTTT	CASSLLGSNSPLHF	TRBJ1-6	TRBV7-4	.	.